The TCR beta chain described here comes from a study of blood T cell repertoires in COVID-19. Across the study: Nucleic acid was either cDNA or gDNA, and it came from T cells, B-cell-depleted T cells, or PBMCs.

In the authors' methods: Amplifying reference gene primers gave estimates of nucleated cell counts. The assay was immunoSEQ multiplex PCR, and TCRdb's table has in-frame clones only and misses some. V and J calls and clone size are those listed in that table; D and trimming were worked out from the DNA. The sample shows tens of thousands of clones, just over 85% of them seen only once. This CDR3 has 18 residues. Germline trimming cut 5 bases from V and 1 base from J; bases unmatched to any gene: 13. Germline CDR1 SGHVS, CDR2 FNYEAQ. The rearrangement joins TRBV7-6 to TRBJ2-3; the match to TRBD1 covers 9 bases. The TCR was taken from an elderly man with acute or convalescent COVID-19. The source material was peripheral blood. The CDR3 nucleotides are TGTGCCAGCAGCGTACCAACGGGAAGGACAGGGGGCACAGATACGCAGTATTTT. This encodes CASSVPTGRTGGTDTQYF. Variable domain in full (rest from reference TRBV7-6 and TRBJ2-3): GAGVSQSPRYKVTKRGQDVALRCDPISGHVSLYWYRQALGQGPEFLTYFNYEAQQDKSGLPNDRFSAERPEGSISTLTIQRTEQRDSAMYRCASSVPTGRTGGTDTQYFGPGTRLTVL.